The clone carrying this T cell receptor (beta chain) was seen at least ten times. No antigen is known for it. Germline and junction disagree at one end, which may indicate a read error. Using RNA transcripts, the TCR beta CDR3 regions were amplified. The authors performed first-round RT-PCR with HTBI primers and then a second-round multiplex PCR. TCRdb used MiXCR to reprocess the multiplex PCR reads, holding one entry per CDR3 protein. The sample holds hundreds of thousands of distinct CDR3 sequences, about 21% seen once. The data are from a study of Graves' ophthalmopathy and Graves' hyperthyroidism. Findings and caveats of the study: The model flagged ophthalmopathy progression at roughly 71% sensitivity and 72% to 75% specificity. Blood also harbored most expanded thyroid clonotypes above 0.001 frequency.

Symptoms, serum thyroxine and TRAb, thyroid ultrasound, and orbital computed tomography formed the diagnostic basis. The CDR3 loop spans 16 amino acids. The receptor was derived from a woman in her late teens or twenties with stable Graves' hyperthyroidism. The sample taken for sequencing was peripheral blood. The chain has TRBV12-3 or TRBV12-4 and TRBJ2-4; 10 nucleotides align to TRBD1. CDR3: CASSLRDRGRGNIKYF. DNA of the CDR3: TGTGCCAGCAGTTTACGAGACAGGGGGCGCGGAAACATTAAGTACTTC.